This entry is about one T cell receptor beta chain. This CDR3 is also generated by other DNA sequences in the sample. As handled by the study authors: Counts of nucleated cells, estimated from reference gene primer amplification, were obtained. Data came from immunoSEQ multiplex PCR; TCRdb stores just in-frame clones and leaves some out. V and J calls and clone size are given by that table; D and trimming were obtained from the DNA. The sample lists 200,000 to 250,000 clones, about 90% occurring once. Followed over time, Seattle patients had been enrolled while infection was active. This entry is derived from a study of blood T cell repertoires in COVID-19. Study-wide background: T cells, B-cell-depleted T cells, or PBMCs provided the cDNA or gDNA that served as material.

The CDR3 has 14 amino acids. Germline V lookup: CDR1 SGHTS, CDR2 YDEGEE. Trimming took 2 bases from V and 4 from J; bases not matched to a gene: 3. This chain connects TRBV5-8 to TRBJ2-3, with 8 bases fitting TRBD2. The source of this sequence is a man aged 60-69 years with COVID-19, enrolled during active disease. The sample comprised peripheral blood. CDR3 sequence reads: CASSFGLAADTQYF. CDR3 nucleotide sequence: TGTGCCAGCAGCTTCGGACTAGCCGCAGATACGCAGTATTTT.